The clone carrying this TCR beta chain came up many times. Its antigen is unidentified. The sample comes from a study of metastatic and nonmetastatic thyroid tumors. Background on the study: Samples came from malignant and benign thyroid patients, and repertoires were compared across blood and tumor or nodule tissue. Points from the study as a whole: Benign nodules were reported to have significantly lower TCR beta diversity than malignant thyroid tumors, in blood and tumor.

Authors' methods: The study's classifier, a distant-metastasis tool for papillary thyroid cancer, was built using CDR3 differences across clinicopathological groups. MiXCR reprocessed the PCR reads for TCRdb. TCRdb, rather than the study authors, made the V and J calls. This table holds about 82,000 clones, approximately 12% found once. The V end lost 4 bases, the J end lost 3 bases, and 10 bases lay between the germline ends. In germline, CDR1 is MGHRA, CDR2 YSYEKL. The CDR3 runs 14 residues. Patients underwent thyroid surgery, and none had received any treatment before it. The receptor comes from a female donor with papillary thyroid cancer or a benign thyroid nodule (not recorded which). Some clones in this sample may be carry-over from other donors' samples. What was sequenced was tumor tissue. The chain couples TRBV4-1 to TRBJ1-5; D gene ambiguous. The CDR3, as DNA: TGCGCCAGCAGCCCTCTCGGGATCAATCAGCCCCAGCATTTT. As protein: CASSPLGINQPQHF.